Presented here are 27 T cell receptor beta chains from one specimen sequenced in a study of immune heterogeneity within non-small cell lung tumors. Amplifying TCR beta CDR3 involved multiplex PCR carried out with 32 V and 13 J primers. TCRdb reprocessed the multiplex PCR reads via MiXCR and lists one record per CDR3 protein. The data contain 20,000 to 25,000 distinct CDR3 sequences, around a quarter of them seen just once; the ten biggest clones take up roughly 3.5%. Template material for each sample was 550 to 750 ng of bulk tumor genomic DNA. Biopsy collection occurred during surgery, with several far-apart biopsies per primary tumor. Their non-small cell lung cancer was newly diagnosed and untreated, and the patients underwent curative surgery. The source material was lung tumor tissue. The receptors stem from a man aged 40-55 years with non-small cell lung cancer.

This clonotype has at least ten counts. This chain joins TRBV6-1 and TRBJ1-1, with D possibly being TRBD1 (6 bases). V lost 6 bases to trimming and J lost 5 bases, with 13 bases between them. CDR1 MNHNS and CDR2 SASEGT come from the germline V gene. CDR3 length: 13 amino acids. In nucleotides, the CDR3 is TGTGCCAGCAGGTCTACAGGGAGGACTGAAGCTTTCTTT. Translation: CASRSTGRTEAFF.

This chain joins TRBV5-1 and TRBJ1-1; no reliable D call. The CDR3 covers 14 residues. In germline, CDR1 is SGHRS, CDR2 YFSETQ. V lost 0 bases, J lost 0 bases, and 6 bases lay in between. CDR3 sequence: CASSLAGMNTEAFF. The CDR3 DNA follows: TGCGCCAGCAGCTTGGCCGGGATGAACACTGAAGCTTTCTTT. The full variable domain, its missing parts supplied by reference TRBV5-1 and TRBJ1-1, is KAGVTQTPRYLIKTRGQQVTLSCSPISGHRSVSWYQQTPGQGLQFLFEYFSETQRNKGNFPGRFSGRQFSNSRSEMNVSTLELGDSALYLCASSLAGMNTEAFFGQGTRLTVV.

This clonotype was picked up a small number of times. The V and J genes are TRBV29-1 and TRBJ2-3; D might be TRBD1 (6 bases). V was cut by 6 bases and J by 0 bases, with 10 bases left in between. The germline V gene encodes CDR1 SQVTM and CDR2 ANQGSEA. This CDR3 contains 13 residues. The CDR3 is CSVRDTSTDTQYF. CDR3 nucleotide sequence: TGCAGCGTCCGGGACACAAGCACAGATACGCAGTATTTT.

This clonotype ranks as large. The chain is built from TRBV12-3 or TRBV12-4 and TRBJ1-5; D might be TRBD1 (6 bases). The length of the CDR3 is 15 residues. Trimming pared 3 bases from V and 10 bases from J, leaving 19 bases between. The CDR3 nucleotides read TGTGCCAGCAGTTTCTCCCGGAGTTGGGGGCGACCCCAGCATTTT. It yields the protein CASSFSRSWGRPQHF.

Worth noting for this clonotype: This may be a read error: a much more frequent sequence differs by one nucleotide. The CDR3 is CSARATRGPVTEAFF. The CDR3 DNA reads TGCAGTGCTAGAGCGACGAGGGGGCCAGTCACTGAAGCTTTCTTT. The chain is built from TRBV20-1 and TRBJ1-1; 7 bases agree with TRBD1. The length of the CDR3 is 15 residues. Trimming removed 1 base from V and 4 bases from J; junction bases left unmatched: 9. Germline CDR1 reads DFQATT; CDR2 reads SNEGSKA (reference sequence).

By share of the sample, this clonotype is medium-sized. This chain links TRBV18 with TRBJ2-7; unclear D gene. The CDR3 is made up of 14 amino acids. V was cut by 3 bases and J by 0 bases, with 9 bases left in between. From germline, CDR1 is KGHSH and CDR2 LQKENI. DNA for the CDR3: TGTGCCAGCTCACCCTCGACCGGCTCCTACGAGCAGTACTTC. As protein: CASSPSTGSYEQYF.

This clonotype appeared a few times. In DNA form, the CDR3 reads TGTGCCAGCAGCTTAGCCAGTAACAGGGACAATGAGCAGTTCTTC. This codes for CASSLASNRDNEQFF. The rearrangement joins TRBV11-3 to TRBJ2-1; D perhaps matches TRBD1 (6 bases). The V end was cut by 1 base, the J end by 5 bases, with 12 bases between. Looked up from germline, CDR1 is SGHNT and CDR2 is YENEEA. CDR3 size: 15 residues.

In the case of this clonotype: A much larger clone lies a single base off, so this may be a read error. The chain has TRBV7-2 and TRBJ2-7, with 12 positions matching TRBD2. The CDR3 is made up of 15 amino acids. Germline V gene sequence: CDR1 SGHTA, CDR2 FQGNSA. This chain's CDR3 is CSSSPRLAGDEEQYF. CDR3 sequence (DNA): TGTTCCAGCAGCCCCAGACTAGCGGGAGATGAAGAGCAGTACTTC.

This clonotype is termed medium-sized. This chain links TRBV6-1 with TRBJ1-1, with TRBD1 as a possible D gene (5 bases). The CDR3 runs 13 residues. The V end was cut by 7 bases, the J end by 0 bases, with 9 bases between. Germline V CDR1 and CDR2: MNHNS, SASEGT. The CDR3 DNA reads TGTGCCAGCAACTCAGGGTTGAACACTGAAGCTTTCTTT. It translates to CASNSGLNTEAFF.

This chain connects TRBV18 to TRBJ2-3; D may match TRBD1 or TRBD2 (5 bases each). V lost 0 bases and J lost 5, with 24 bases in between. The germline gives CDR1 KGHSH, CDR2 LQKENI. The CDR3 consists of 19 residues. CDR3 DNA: TGTGCCAGCTCACCACCGGGACCGACCTCTCTGGTGGGGGTAGATACGCAGTATTTT. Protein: CASSPPGPTSLVGVDTQYF.

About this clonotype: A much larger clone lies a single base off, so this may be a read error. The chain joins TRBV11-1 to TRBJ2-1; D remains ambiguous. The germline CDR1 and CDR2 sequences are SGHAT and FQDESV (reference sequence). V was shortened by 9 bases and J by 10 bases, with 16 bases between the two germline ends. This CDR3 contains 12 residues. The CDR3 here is CARSLNNYEQFF. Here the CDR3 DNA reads TGTGCCAGAAGCCTGAACAATTACGAGCAGTTCTTC.

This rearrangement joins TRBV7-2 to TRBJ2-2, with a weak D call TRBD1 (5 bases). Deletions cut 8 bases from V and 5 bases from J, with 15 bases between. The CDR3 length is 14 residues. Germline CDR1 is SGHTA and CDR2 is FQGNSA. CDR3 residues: CASQGQGKTGELFF. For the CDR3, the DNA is TGTGCCAGCCAAGGACAAGGGAAGACCGGGGAGCTGTTTTTT. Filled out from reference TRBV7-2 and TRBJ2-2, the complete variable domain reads GAGVSQSPSNKVTEKGKDVELRCDPISGHTALYWYRQSLGQGLEFLIYFQGNSAPDKSGLPSDRFSAERTGGSVSTLTIQRTQQEDSAVYLCASQGQGKTGELFFGEGSRLTVL.

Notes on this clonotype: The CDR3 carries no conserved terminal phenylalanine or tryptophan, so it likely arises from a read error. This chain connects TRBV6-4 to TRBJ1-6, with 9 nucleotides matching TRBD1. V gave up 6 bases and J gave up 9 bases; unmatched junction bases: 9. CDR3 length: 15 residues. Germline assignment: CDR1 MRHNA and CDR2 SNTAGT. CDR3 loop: CASRNRDREASPLHS. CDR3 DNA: TGTGCCAGCAGGAACCGGGACAGGGAGGCTTCACCCCTCCACTCT.

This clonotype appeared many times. The CDR3 nucleotides read TGTGCCAGCACCAAAACCCGACAGACTTCCTACGAGCAGTACTTC. Residues: CASTKTRQTSYEQYF. This chain uses TRBV7-8 with TRBJ2-7; tentative D call: TRBD1 (5 bases). Trimming cost V 7 bases and J 1 base, with 17 bases left between them. This CDR3 spans 15 amino acids. Germline V gene sequence: CDR1 SGHVS, CDR2 FQNEAQ.

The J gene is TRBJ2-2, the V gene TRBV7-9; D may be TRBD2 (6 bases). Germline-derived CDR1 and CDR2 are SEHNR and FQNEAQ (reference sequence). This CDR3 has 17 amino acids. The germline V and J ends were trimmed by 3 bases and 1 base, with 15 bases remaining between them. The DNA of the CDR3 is TGTGCCAGCAGCTTCCAAACATGGGACTTGAACACCGGGGAGCTGTTTTTT. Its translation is CASSFQTWDLNTGELFF.

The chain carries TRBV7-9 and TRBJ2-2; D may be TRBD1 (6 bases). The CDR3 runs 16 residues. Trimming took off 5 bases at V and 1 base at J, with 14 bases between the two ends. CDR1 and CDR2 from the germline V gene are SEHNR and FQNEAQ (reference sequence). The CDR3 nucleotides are TGTGCCAGCAGCCCCAGGGGCAGGCGGAACACCGGGGAGCTGTTTTTT. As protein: CASSPRGRRNTGELFF.

CDR3 sequence (DNA): TGTGCCAGCACTCTAGGGGATAATTCACCCCTCCACTTT. Its protein is CASTLGDNSPLHF. This chain uses TRBV9 with TRBJ1-6; a possible D gene is TRBD1 (5 bases). Deletions cut 6 bases from V and 5 bases from J, with 9 bases between. The germline V gene encodes CDR1 SGDLS and CDR2 YYNGEE. This CDR3 is built from 13 residues. Variable domain in full (rest from reference TRBV9 and TRBJ1-6): DSGVTQTPKHLITATGQRVTLRCSPRSGDLSVYWYQQSLDQGLQFLIQYYNGEERAKGNILERFSAQQFPDLHSELNLSSLELGDSALYFCASTLGDNSPLHFGNGTRLTVT.

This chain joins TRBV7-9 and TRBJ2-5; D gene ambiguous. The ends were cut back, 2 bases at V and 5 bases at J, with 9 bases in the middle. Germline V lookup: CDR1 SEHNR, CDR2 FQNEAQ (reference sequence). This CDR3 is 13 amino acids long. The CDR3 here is CASSLRALETQYF. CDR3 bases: TGTGCCAGCAGCTTAAGGGCCCTTGAGACCCAGTACTTC.

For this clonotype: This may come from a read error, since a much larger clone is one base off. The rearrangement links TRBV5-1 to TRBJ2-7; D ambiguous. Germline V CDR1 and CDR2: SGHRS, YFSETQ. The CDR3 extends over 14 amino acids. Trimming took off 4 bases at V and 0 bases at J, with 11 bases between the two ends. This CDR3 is CASSSGRSSYEQYF. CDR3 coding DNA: TGCGCCAGCAGCAGTGGGCGCTCCTCCTACGAGCAGTACTTC.

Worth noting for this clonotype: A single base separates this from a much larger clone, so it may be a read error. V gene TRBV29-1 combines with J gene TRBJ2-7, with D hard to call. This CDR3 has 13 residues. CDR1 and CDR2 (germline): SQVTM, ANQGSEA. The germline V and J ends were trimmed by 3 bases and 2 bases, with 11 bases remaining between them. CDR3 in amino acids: CSVEGTGPYEQYF. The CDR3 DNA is TGCAGCGTTGAGGGCACCGGCCCCTACGAGCAGTACTTC.

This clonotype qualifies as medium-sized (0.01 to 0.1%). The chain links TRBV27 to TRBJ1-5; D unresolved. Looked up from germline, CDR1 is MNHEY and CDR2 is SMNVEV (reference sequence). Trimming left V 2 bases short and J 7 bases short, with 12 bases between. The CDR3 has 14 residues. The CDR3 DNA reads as TGTGCCAGCAGTTTACGGAGGGAGGAACAGCCCCAGCATTTT. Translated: CASSLRREEQPQHF.

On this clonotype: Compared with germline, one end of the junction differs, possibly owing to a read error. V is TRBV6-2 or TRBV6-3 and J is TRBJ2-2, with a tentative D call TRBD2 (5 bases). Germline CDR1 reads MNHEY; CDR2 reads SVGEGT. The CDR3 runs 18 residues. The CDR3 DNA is TGTGCCAGCAGTTACTCGAGGTTAAACTGGGAAGGCACCGGGGAGCTGCTTTTT. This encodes CASSYSRLNWEGTGELLF.

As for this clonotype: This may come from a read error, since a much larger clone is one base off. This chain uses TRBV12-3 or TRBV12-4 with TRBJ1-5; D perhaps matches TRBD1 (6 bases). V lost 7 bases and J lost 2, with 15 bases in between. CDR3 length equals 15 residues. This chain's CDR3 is CASIEGEGGNQPQHF. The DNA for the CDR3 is TGTGCCAGCATCGAGGGGGAGGGGGGCAATCAGCCCCAGCATTTT.

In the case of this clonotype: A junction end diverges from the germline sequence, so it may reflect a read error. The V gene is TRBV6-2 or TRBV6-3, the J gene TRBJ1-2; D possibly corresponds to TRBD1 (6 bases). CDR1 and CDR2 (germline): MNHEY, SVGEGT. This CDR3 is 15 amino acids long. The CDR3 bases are TGTGCCAGCAGAGGACCCAGGGGTCGGAACCATGGGTACACCTTC. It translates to CASRGPRGRNHGYTF.

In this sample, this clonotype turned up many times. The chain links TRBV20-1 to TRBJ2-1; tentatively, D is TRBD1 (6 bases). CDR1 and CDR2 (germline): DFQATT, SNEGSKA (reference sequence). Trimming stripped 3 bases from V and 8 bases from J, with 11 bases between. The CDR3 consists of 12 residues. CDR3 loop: CSASRRGDEQFF. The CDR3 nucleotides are TGCAGTGCTAGTCGCAGGGGTGATGAGCAGTTCTTC.

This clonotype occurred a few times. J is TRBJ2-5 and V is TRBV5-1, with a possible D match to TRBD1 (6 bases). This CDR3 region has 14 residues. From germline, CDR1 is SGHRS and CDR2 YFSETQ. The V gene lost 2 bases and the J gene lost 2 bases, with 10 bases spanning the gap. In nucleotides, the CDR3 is TGCGCCAGCAGCTTAGTTACAGGGCAAGAGACCCAGTACTTC. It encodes CASSLVTGQETQYF.

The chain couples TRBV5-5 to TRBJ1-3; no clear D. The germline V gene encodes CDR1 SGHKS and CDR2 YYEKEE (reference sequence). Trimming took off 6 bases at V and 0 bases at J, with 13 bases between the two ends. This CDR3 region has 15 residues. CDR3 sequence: CASTELTYSGNTIYF. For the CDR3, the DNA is TGTGCCAGCACCGAACTCACCTACTCTGGAAACACCATATATTTT.